This is a list of T cell receptor beta chains from one sample in a study of CD8 T cells in ankylosing spondylitis. Each CDR3 protein gets one entry after TCRdb re-called the 5' RACE reads with MiXCR. The data hold roughly 470,000 distinct CDR3 sequences, with roughly 26% observed a single time. Sample: blood, either unsorted or a sorted T cell fraction (not recorded which). The receptor source for this set is a male donor with ankylosing spondylitis. Both conserved end residues are part of each CDR3. A D gene is named only where the DNA matches it firmly. Only some rows state a clone size, as once, few, many or a class for expanded clones.

CDR3 protein	CDR3 DNA	J gene	clone size	D gene	V gene
CASSLAVTVASPLHF	TGCGCCAGCAGCTTGGCCGTGACAGTGGCTTCACCCCTCCACTTT	TRBJ1-6	few	NA	TRBV5-1
CASSQAHFGSGMLHGELFF	TGCGCCAGCAGCCAAGCGCACTTCGGGTCAGGGATGTTGCACGGGGAGCTGTTTTTT	TRBJ2-2	NA	NA	TRBV4-1
CASSPNGGPDTEAFF	TGTGCCAGCTCACCTAATGGCGGTCCCGACACTGAAGCTTTCTTT	TRBJ1-1	few	NA	TRBV18
CASSLAEGSGNEQFF	TGCGCCAGCAGCTTGGCCGAAGGTAGCGGCAATGAGCAGTTCTTC	TRBJ2-1	NA	NA	TRBV5-1
CASSFSQGANSPLHF	TGTGCCAGCAGTTTTAGTCAGGGGGCGAATTCACCCCTCCACTTT	TRBJ1-6	many	TRBD1	TRBV12-3/TRBV12-4
CSVGSSGLPTDTQYF	TGCAGCGTTGGCAGTAGCGGTCTCCCCACAGATACGCAGTATTTT	TRBJ2-3	few	NA	TRBV29-1
CASSESRDMGGYTF	TGTGCCAGCAGTGAGTCGAGGGATATGGGTGGCTACACCTTC	TRBJ1-2	NA	NA	TRBV6-5
CASNTRRQESEAFF	TGTGCCAGCAATACCCGGAGGCAGGAGTCTGAAGCTTTCTTT	TRBJ1-1	NA	NA	TRBV2
CASSSPKAPYNEQFF	TGTGCCAGCAGCTCCCCAAAAGCACCCTACAATGAGCAGTTCTTC	TRBJ2-1	NA	NA	TRBV11-3
CASSPPSNWDGEAFF	TGTGCCAGCTCACCACCCAGCAACTGGGATGGTGAAGCTTTCTTT	TRBJ1-1	NA	NA	TRBV18
CASSRLAGGSEQFF	TGTGCCAGCAGTCGACTAGCGGGAGGGAGTGAGCAGTTCTTC	TRBJ2-1	NA	TRBD2	TRBV6-4
CSASPRTGRQPQHF	TGCAGTGCTAGCCCCCGGACAGGGCGGCAGCCCCAGCATTTT	TRBJ1-5	once	TRBD1	TRBV20-1
CASNHGRRGDYNEQFF	TGTGCCAGTAACCATGGACGAAGGGGCGACTACAATGAGCAGTTCTTC	TRBJ2-1	NA	NA	TRBV19
CASSPPNWDTQYF	TGTGCCAGCAGCCCACCGAACTGGGATACGCAGTATTTT	TRBJ2-3	NA	NA	TRBV7-2
CSAWGTLRTDTQYF	TGCAGTGCGTGGGGGACACTACGCACAGATACGCAGTATTTT	TRBJ2-3	once	NA	TRBV20-1
CASSLMRTGSTDTQYF	TGTGCCAGCAGCTTAATGAGGACAGGGAGCACAGATACGCAGTATTTT	TRBJ2-3	NA	TRBD1	TRBV7-2
CATSRDLSNYGYTF	TGTGCCACCAGCAGAGATCTCAGTAACTATGGCTACACCTTC	TRBJ1-2	NA	NA	TRBV15
CSGRLAGVKETQYF	TGCAGTGGAAGACTAGCGGGAGTGAAAGAGACCCAGTACTTC	TRBJ2-5	NA	TRBD2	TRBV20-1
CSVVGGGDEQFF	TGCAGCGTTGTAGGAGGTGGGGATGAGCAGTTCTTC	TRBJ2-1	many	NA	TRBV29-1
CSVPGLAGGGGDEQYF	TGCAGTGTCCCGGGACTAGCGGGAGGAGGTGGTGACGAGCAGTACTTC	TRBJ2-7	NA	TRBD2	TRBV20-1
CSARASGSLTWGSYEQYF	TGCAGTGCTAGAGCTAGCGGGAGTCTAACTTGGGGCTCCTACGAGCAGTACTTC	TRBJ2-7	NA	TRBD2	TRBV20-1
CASRVYQGEQFF	TGTGCCAGCAGGGTGTATCAAGGGGAGCAGTTCTTC	TRBJ2-1	NA	NA	TRBV7-2
CAIRTSGGTDTLYF	TGTGCCATCCGGACTAGCGGAGGCACAGATACGCTGTATTTT	TRBJ2-3	NA	TRBD2	TRBV10-3
CASSHKPRTGDEQFF	TGTGCCAGCAGCCACAAACCCCGCACGGGGGATGAGCAGTTCTTC	TRBJ2-1	few	NA	TRBV4-2
CASSAQGAKNIQYF	TGTGCCAGCAGTGCACAGGGGGCCAAAAACATTCAGTACTTC	TRBJ2-4	NA	TRBD1	TRBV6-1
CASSPGLAQGTGELFF	TGTGCCAGCAGCCCCGGACTGGCCCAGGGCACCGGGGAGCTGTTTTTT	TRBJ2-2	NA	NA	TRBV7-9
CASSQAQGSGYGYTF	TGTGCCAGCAGCCAAGCACAGGGATCTGGCTATGGCTACACCTTC	TRBJ1-2	NA	NA	TRBV4-2
CASSSQGFNQPQHF	TGTGCCAGTAGTTCTCAGGGGTTTAATCAGCCCCAGCATTTT	TRBJ1-5	few	NA	TRBV19
CASSFKGASGSKAKNIQYF	TGTGCCAGCAGCTTTAAGGGTGCTAGCGGGAGTAAGGCCAAAAACATTCAGTACTTC	TRBJ2-4	NA	TRBD2	TRBV11-1
CSANRDRNEQFF	TGCAGTGCAAACCGGGACCGCAATGAGCAGTTCTTC	TRBJ2-1	few	NA	TRBV20-1
CSAPPPGSSYEQYF	TGCAGTGCTCCCCCTCCGGGGAGCTCCTACGAGCAGTACTTC	TRBJ2-7	few	NA	TRBV20-1
CASSHGQGSYGYTF	TGTGCCAGCAGTCACGGACAGGGATCCTATGGCTACACCTTC	TRBJ1-2	few	TRBD1	TRBV12-3/TRBV12-4
CASSFDRVGYTF	TGTGCCAGCAGCTTCGACAGGGTTGGCTACACCTTC	TRBJ1-2	few	TRBD1	TRBV7-2
CASSWGLSSGANVLTF	TGTGCCAGCAGCTGGGGCCTAAGCTCTGGGGCCAACGTCCTGACTTTC	TRBJ2-6	NA	NA	TRBV5-5
CASSFRGPGTDTQYF	TGTGCCAGCAGCTTCAGGGGGCCTGGCACAGATACGCAGTATTTT	TRBJ2-3	NA	TRBD1	TRBV7-8
CASTSQGRSNEQFF	TGTGCCAGCACCTCACAGGGTAGAAGCAATGAGCAGTTCTTC	TRBJ2-1	NA	NA	TRBV28
CASSLRAQDTQYF	TGCGCCAGCAGCCTGAGGGCCCAAGATACGCAGTATTTT	TRBJ2-3	NA	NA	TRBV5-1
CASSPRLAGKADTQYF	TGTGCCAGCTCACCGCGGCTAGCGGGAAAGGCAGATACGCAGTATTTT	TRBJ2-3	NA	TRBD2	TRBV18
CSARDLREGYNEQFF	TGCAGTGCTAGAGACTTGCGGGAAGGTTACAATGAGCAGTTCTTC	TRBJ2-1	few	NA	TRBV20-1
CSARDGDRGLNEQFF	TGCAGTGCTAGAGATGGGGACAGGGGGCTCAATGAGCAGTTCTTC	TRBJ2-1	NA	TRBD1	TRBV20-1
CASSRTGVNEQFF	TGTGCCAGCAGTCGGACAGGGGTCAATGAGCAGTTCTTC	TRBJ2-1	NA	TRBD1	TRBV6-1
CASSPYSDNEQFF	TGTGCCAGCAGCCCGTACAGCGACAATGAGCAGTTCTTC	TRBJ2-1	NA	NA	TRBV11-3
CSAPLGTSGVLYF	TGCAGTGCCCCACTAGGGACTAGCGGGGTGTTGTACTTC	TRBJ2-5	once	TRBD2	TRBV20-1